The clone carrying this TCR beta chain was recorded many times. Its antigen remains unidentified. One junction end does not reproduce the germline sequence, and a read error may be involved. The data stem from a study of response to subunit inactivated influenza vaccine. The CDR3 covers 15 residues. Germline CDR1 is ENHRY and CDR2 is SYGVKD. The study, taken as a whole, reports: Authors suggested each seasonal flu vaccination may recruit only limited numbers of new T cells.

One entry per CDR3 protein results from TCRdb running MiXCR on the RT-PCR reads. The table includes about 500,000 distinct CDR3 sequences, about 15% detected once. Sequences were derived from CD4+ T cells sorted from PBMCs, sampled about 23 months after vaccination. This sequence was found in a man between 45 and 75 years old who received an inactivated influenza vaccine. The chain carries TRBV10-3 and TRBJ2-1, with 10 nucleotides matching TRBD1. The CDR3 here is CASSGRTGGPNEQFF. The CDR3, as DNA: TGTGCCAGCAGTGGTCGGACAGGGGGTCCTAATGAGCAGTTCTTC.